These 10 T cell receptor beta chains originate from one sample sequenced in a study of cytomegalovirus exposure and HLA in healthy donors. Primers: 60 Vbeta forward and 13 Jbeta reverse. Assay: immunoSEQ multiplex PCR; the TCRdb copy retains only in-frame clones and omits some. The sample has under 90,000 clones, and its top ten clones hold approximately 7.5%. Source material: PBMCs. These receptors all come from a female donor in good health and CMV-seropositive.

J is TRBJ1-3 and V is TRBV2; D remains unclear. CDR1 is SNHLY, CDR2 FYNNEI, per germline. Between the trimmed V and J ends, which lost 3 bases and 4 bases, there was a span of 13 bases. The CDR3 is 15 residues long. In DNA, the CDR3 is TGTGCCAGCAGTGAGAGAGCCAACCTGGGAAACACCATATATTTT. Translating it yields CASSERANLGNTIYF.

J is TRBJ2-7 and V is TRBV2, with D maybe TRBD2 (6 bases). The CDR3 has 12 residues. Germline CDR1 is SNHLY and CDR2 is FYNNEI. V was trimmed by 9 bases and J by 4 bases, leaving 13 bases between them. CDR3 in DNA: TGTGCCAGTTCCGGGAGCTATTACGAGCAGTACTTC. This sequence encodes CASSGSYYEQYF.

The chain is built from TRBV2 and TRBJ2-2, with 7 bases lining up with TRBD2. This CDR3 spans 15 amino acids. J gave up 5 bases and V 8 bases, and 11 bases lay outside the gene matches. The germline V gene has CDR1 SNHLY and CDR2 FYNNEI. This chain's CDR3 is CASAGDRRGTGELFF. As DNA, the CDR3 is TGTGCCAGCGCGGGAGACCGGCGGGGGACCGGGGAGCTGTTTTTT. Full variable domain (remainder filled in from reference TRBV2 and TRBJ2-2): EPEVTQTPSHQVTQMGQEVILRCVPISNHLYFYWYRQILGQKVEFLVSFYNNEISEKSEIFDDQFSVERPDGSNFTLKIRSTKLEDSAMYFCASAGDRRGTGELFFGEGSRLTVL.

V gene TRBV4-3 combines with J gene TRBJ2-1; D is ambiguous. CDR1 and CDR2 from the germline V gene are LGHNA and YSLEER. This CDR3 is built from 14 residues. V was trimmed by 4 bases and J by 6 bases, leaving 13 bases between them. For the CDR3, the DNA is TGCGCCAGCAGCCCTGACTTCTTGACCAATGAGCAGTTCTTC. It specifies CASSPDFLTNEQFF.

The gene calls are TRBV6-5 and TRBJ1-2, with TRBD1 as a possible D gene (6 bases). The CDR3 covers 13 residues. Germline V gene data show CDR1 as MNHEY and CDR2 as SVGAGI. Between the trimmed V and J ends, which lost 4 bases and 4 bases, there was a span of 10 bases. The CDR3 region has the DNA TGTGCCAGCAGTTGGGGGGGCTCCTATGGCTACACCTTC. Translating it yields CASSWGGSYGYTF.

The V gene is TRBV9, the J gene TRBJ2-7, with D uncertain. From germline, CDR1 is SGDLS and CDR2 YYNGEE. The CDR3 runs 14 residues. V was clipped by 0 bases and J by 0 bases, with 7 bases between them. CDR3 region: CASSVGFSSYEQYF. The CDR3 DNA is TGTGCCAGCAGCGTAGGATTTAGCTCCTACGAGCAGTACTTC.

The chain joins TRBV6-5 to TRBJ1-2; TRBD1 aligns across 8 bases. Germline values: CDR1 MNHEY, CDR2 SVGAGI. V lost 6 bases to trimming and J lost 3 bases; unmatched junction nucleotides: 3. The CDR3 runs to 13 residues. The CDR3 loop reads CASRRQGHYGYTF. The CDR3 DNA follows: TGTGCCAGCAGACGACAGGGGCACTATGGCTACACCTTC.

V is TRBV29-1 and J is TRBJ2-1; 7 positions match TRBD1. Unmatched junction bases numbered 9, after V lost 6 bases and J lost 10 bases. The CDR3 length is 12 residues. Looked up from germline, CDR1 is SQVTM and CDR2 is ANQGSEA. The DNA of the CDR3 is TGCAGCGTCCCCGACAGGGCATACGAGCAGTTCTTC. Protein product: CSVPDRAYEQFF.

This CDR3 is CASSQDLREGANVLTF. The CDR3 DNA sequence: TGCGCCAGCAGCCAAGATCTCAGGGAAGGGGCCAACGTCCTGACTTTC. The chain couples TRBV4-3 to TRBJ2-6, with a tentative D call TRBD1 (5 bases). V dropped 0 bases and J dropped 4 bases, with 10 bases sitting between them. The CDR3 extends over 16 amino acids. Germline V CDR1 and CDR2: LGHNA, YSLEER.

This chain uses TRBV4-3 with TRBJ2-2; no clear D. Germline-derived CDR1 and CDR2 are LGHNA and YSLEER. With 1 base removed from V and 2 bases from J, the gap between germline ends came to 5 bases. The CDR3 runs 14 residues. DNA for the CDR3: TGCGCCAGCAGCCAAGTGGCCAACACCGGGGAGCTGTTTTTT. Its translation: CASSQVANTGELFF.